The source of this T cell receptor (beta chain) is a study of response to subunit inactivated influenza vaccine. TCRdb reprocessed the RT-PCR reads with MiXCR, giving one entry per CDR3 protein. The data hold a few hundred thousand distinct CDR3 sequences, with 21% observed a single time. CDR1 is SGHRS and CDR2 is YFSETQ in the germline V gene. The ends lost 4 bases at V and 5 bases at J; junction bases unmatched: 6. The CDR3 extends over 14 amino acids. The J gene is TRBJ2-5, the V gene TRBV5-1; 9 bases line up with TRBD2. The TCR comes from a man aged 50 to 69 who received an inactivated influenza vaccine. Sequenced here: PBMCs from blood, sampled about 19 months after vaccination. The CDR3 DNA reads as TGCGCCAGCAGCGAGGGACTAGCCTCGGAGACCCAGTACTTC. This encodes CASSEGLASETQYF.